Below, 27 T cell receptor beta chains from the same sample are listed, as sequenced in a study of blood T cell repertoires in COVID-19. Assay used: immunoSEQ multiplex PCR; TCRdb lists only in-frame clones, some missing. The sample carries tens of thousands of clones, approximately 87% recorded once. Sequencing was performed on peripheral blood. The receptors shown here come from a man aged 35 to 55 with COVID-19, enrolled during active disease.

The V call is TRBV29-1, the J call TRBJ2-2, with 10 bases fitting TRBD1. Trimming cost V 5 bases and J 4 bases; bases outside gene matches: 7. Germline V CDR1 and CDR2: SQVTM, ANQGSEA. The CDR3 is 15 amino acids. CDR3 sequence reads: CSVSHGQGGTGELFF. Here the CDR3 DNA reads TGCAGCGTTTCCCATGGACAGGGGGGCACCGGGGAGCTGTTTTTT.

This chain joins TRBV25-1 and TRBJ1-1; 8 positions match TRBD1. The germline CDR1 and CDR2 sequences are MGHDK and SYGVNS. CDR3 size: 14 residues. Germline trimming cut 6 bases from V and 0 bases from J; bases unmatched to any gene: 3. CDR3 loop: CASRTGVVNTEAFF. The DNA of the CDR3 is TGTGCCAGCAGGACAGGGGTGGTGAACACTGAAGCTTTCTTT.

The chain employs TRBV21-1 and TRBJ2-7; the table's D call of TRBD1 was not tested on the DNA. TRBV21-1 is flagged as a pseudogene. This CDR3 comprises 19 residues. Written as DNA, the CDR3 is TGTGCCAGCAGCAGCAAAAAAAATCTCCGACAGCCCAGCTCCTACGAGCAGTACTTC. It encodes CASSSKKNLRQPSSYEQYF.

This chain joins TRBV6-5 and TRBJ1-3; 7 bases agree with TRBD1. The V gene end was trimmed by 9 bases and the J gene end by 2 bases; junction bases not matched to a gene: 4. The CDR3 runs 13 residues. The V gene's germline CDR1 is MNHEY and CDR2 SVGAGI. The CDR3 DNA reads TGTGCCAGTGGACAGGATGCTGGAAACACCATATATTTT. Residues: CASGQDAGNTIYF.

This clone appeared a single time. The rearrangement joins TRBV28 to TRBJ2-7; 10 bases match TRBD1. There are 14 residues in the CDR3. The junction had 4 bases not matched to a gene; V was cut back by 5 bases and J by 3 bases. Germline CDR1 MDHEN, CDR2 SYDVKM. For the CDR3, the DNA is TGTGCCAGCAGTATGACAGGGGGCTACTACGAGCAGTACTTC. Encoded protein: CASSMTGGYYEQYF. Full variable domain (remainder filled in from reference TRBV28 and TRBJ2-7): DVKVTQSSRYLVKRTGEKVFLECVQDMDHENMFWYRQDPGLGLRLIYFSYDVKMKEKGDIPEGYSVSREKKERFSLILESASTNQTSMYLCASSMTGGYYEQYFGPGTRLTVT.

The chain carries TRBV3-1 (or the pseudogene TRBV3-2) and TRBJ2-5, with 7 bases matching TRBD1. Germline loops: CDR1 LGHDT, CDR2 YNNKEL (reference sequence). The CDR3 contains 15 residues. V lost 5 bases, J lost 1 base, and 7 bases stayed unmatched. The CDR3 region is CASSVTGLGQETQYF. DNA of the CDR3: TGTGCCAGCAGCGTGACAGGGCTGGGCCAAGAGACCCAGTACTTC.

The chain couples TRBV19 to TRBJ1-3; TRBD1 aligns across 8 bases. Looked up from germline, CDR1 is LNHDA and CDR2 is SQIVND (reference sequence). V lost 3 bases and J lost 3; bases outside the gene matches: 4. The CDR3 loop spans 15 amino acids. The CDR3 DNA sequence: TGTGCCAGTAGTATTCCAGGGGGCGTTGGAAACACCATATATTTT. It translates to CASSIPGGVGNTIYF.

The gene calls are TRBV30 and TRBJ2-1, with 10 nucleotides matching TRBD2. Germline assignment: CDR1 GTSNPN and CDR2 SVGIG (reference sequence). V lost 2 bases and J lost 12; bases outside the gene matches: 16. The CDR3 is 16 residues long. This CDR3 is CAWSKEGLAGARGQFF. In DNA form, the CDR3 reads TGTGCCTGGAGTAAAGAAGGGCTAGCGGGGGCCCGGGGGCAGTTCTTC.

This clone was found once. V and J are TRBV2 and TRBJ2-7; possibly TRBD2 for D (7 bases). CDR3 length: 13 amino acids. Germline CDR1 reads SNHLY; CDR2 reads FYNNEI. Trimming stripped 8 bases from V and 6 bases from J, with 17 bases between. The CDR3 sequence: CASRVGGAGEQYF. The CDR3 coding sequence is TGTGCCAGCCGGGTAGGGGGGGCTGGCGAGCAGTACTTC.

V usage is TRBV19 and J usage is TRBJ1-6, with D unclear. Deletions cut 3 bases from V and 10 bases from J, with 10 bases between. CDR3 length equals 13 residues. The germline V gene has CDR1 LNHDA and CDR2 SQIVND (reference sequence). DNA for the CDR3: TGTGCCAGTAGTATTCAGGCGGGGTCACCCCTCCACTTT. Protein sequence: CASSIQAGSPLHF.

J is TRBJ1-6 and V is TRBV4-1; 12 bases line up with TRBD1. Germline-derived CDR1 and CDR2 are MGHRA and YSYEKL. V lost 5 bases, J lost 9 bases, and 2 bases stayed unmatched. The CDR3 runs 14 residues. CDR3 amino acids: CASSSGQGASPLHF. CDR3 sequence (DNA): TGCGCCAGCAGCTCGGGACAGGGGGCTTCACCCCTCCACTTT.

The chain recombines TRBV19 with TRBJ1-2; a possible D gene is TRBD1 (5 bases). V gave up 7 bases and J gave up 4 bases, with 19 bases separating them. The germline gives CDR1 LNHDA, CDR2 SQIVND (reference sequence). CDR3 size: 15 residues. CDR3: CASNQGGPLVYGYTF. CDR3 DNA: TGTGCCAGTAATCAGGGAGGTCCTCTGGTCTATGGCTACACCTTC. Together with reference TRBV19 and TRBJ1-2, the CDR3 gives the full variable domain: DGGITQSPKYLFRKEGQNVTLSCEQNLNHDAMYWYRQDPGQGLRLIYYSQIVNDFQKGDIAEGYSVSREKKESFPLTVTSAQKNPTAFYLCASNQGGPLVYGYTFGSGTRLTVV.

This clone was observed a single time. The CDR3 here is CSARGSTEAFF. DNA of the CDR3: TGCAGCGCCCGAGGGTCCACTGAAGCTTTCTTT. V usage is TRBV29-1 and J usage is TRBJ1-1; D unresolved. Germline CDR1 and CDR2: SQVTM and ANQGSEA. CDR3 length: 11 residues. Trimming pared 7 bases from V and 4 bases from J, leaving 10 bases between.

The chain employs TRBV6-6 and TRBJ1-2; 7 positions match TRBD1. Germline-derived CDR1 and CDR2 are MNHNY and SVGAGI (reference sequence). This CDR3 has 15 amino acids. Germline trimming cut 6 bases from V and 8 bases from J; bases unmatched to any gene: 15. CDR3 amino acids: CASSPTQQGRRGYTF. The CDR3 region has the DNA TGTGCCAGCAGCCCCACTCAACAGGGGCGGAGAGGCTACACCTTC.

J is TRBJ2-2 and V is TRBV10-1; a possible D gene is TRBD2 (6 bases). V lost 6 bases to trimming and J lost 7 bases, with 15 bases between them. Germline V gene sequence: CDR1 WNHNN, CDR2 SYGVQD (reference sequence). The CDR3 covers 14 residues. CDR3 protein: CASSWDSSGGELFF. CDR3 DNA sequence: TGCGCCAGCAGCTGGGACTCCTCCGGCGGGGAGCTGTTTTTT.

The rearrangement uses TRBV28 and TRBJ1-1; D is perhaps TRBD1 (6 bases). V was pared by 5 bases and J by 4 bases, with 20 bases between. CDR3 length: 16 amino acids. Per germline, CDR1 MDHEN and CDR2 SYDVKM. This CDR3 reads CASSLGAGAKVTEAFF. As DNA, the CDR3 is TGTGCCAGCAGTCTCGGGGCAGGGGCAAAAGTCACTGAAGCTTTCTTT.

The chain links TRBV9 to TRBJ2-3; D is unresolved. The length of the CDR3 is 15 residues. CDR1 and CDR2 (germline): SGDLS, YYNGEE. V lost 0 bases and J lost 2, with 10 bases in between. The CDR3 bases are TGTGCCAGCAGCGTAGTCGGGTCGGTCACAGATACGCAGTATTTT. It yields the protein CASSVVGSVTDTQYF.

J is TRBJ2-1 and V is TRBV19, with 14 positions matching TRBD2. Germline V gene data show CDR1 as LNHDA and CDR2 as SQIVND (reference sequence). CDR3 length equals 16 residues. The ends lost 5 bases at V and 9 bases at J; junction bases unmatched: 9. CDR3 nucleotides: TGTGCCAGTAGTGAGGGACTAGCGGGAGCCTTAGGTGAGCAGTTCTTC. This codes for CASSEGLAGALGEQFF.

The rearrangement uses TRBV20-1 and TRBJ1-1; a weak D match, TRBD1 (5 bases). The germline V gene encodes CDR1 DFQATT and CDR2 SNEGSKA (reference sequence). The CDR3 is made up of 11 amino acids. CDR3: CSAGLNTEAFF. In DNA form, the CDR3 reads TGCAGCGCAGGGTTGAACACTGAAGCTTTCTTT.

This chain links TRBV24-1 with TRBJ2-2, with TRBD1 matching 8 bases. The V segment lost 0 bases and the J segment 5 bases; nucleotides outside the gene matches: 16. The V gene's germline CDR1 is KGHDR and CDR2 SFDVKD. The CDR3 is 20 residues long. The chain's CDR3 is CATSDLHNRGGTGGTGELFF. The CDR3 bases are TGTGCCACCAGTGATTTGCATAATCGGGGAGGAACAGGGGGTACCGGGGAGCTGTTTTTT.

This CDR3 is CASSWTGDYGYTF. CDR3 sequence (DNA): TGTGCCAGCAGCTGGACAGGGGACTATGGCTACACCTTC. The chain employs TRBV7-9 and TRBJ1-2; 9 bases agree with TRBD1. Losses at the gene ends were 4 bases for V and 3 bases for J; bases not matched to a gene: 0. CDR3 length equals 13 residues. The germline V gene encodes CDR1 SEHNR and CDR2 FQNEAQ (reference sequence).

V gene TRBV4-2 combines with J gene TRBJ2-7; no clear D gene. The germline CDR1 and CDR2 sequences are LGHNA and YNFKEQ. This CDR3 has 15 amino acids. With 0 bases removed from V and 0 bases from J, the gap between germline ends came to 9 bases. Written as DNA, the CDR3 is TGTGCCAGCAGCCAAGACAGGCTTAACTCCTACGAGCAGTACTTC. Protein: CASSQDRLNSYEQYF.

The chain employs TRBV5-1 and TRBJ1-5; TRBD1 aligns across 8 bases. This CDR3 has 15 residues. The germline CDR1 and CDR2 sequences are SGHRS and YFSETQ. After removal of 4 bases from V and 3 bases from J, the junction contained 6 bases not matched to a gene. The CDR3 sequence: CASSIGTGDNQPQHF. CDR3 bases: TGCGCCAGCAGCATAGGGACAGGAGACAATCAGCCCCAGCATTTT.

J is TRBJ2-3 and V is TRBV2; TRBD1 aligns across 7 bases. With 11 bases clipped from V and 1 base from J, the junction kept 9 bases outside the gene matches. Germline lookup yields CDR1 SNHLY and CDR2 FYNNEI. The CDR3 is 14 amino acids. In DNA, the CDR3 is TGTGCCTCCCAGAGGGACAGAGGCACAGATACGCAGTATTTT. This sequence encodes CASQRDRGTDTQYF.

CDR3 nucleotides: TGTGCCAGCAGTCAGGGGCTCTATGGCTACACCTTC. This codes for CASSQGLYGYTF. The chain links TRBV2 to TRBJ1-2; maybe TRBD1 (6 bases). CDR1 and CDR2 (germline): SNHLY, FYNNEI. Trimming cost V 5 bases and J 4 bases, with 8 bases left between them. The CDR3 is made up of 12 amino acids.

The genes are TRBV18 and TRBJ2-5; possibly TRBD2 for D (6 bases). The CDR3 is made up of 15 amino acids. Per germline, CDR1 KGHSH and CDR2 LQKENI. Trimming removed 0 bases from V and 5 bases from J, with 13 bases in between. CDR3 DNA sequence: TGTGCCAGCTCACCACCGCCCCGAGGAGGGGAGACCCAGTACTTC. Translated, it gives CASSPPPRGGETQYF.

The rearrangement links TRBV11-1 to TRBJ2-7, with 8 nucleotides matching TRBD1. This CDR3 comprises 16 residues. CDR1 is SGHAT, CDR2 FQDESV, per germline (reference sequence). The V and J ends lost 5 bases and 6 bases, in that order; junction bases with no gene match: 15. The CDR3 protein is CASSPLLTGTGFEQYF. The CDR3, as DNA: TGTGCCAGCAGCCCCCTCTTGACCGGGACAGGATTCGAGCAGTACTTC.